What follows are 19 T cell receptor beta chains derived from one specimen sequenced in a study of T cells in Graves' hyperthyroidism and ophthalmopathy. It was RNA transcripts that yielded the amplified TCR beta CDR3 regions. Researchers ran a first-round RT-PCR on the TCR CDR3 using the HTBI primer set. Using its own MiXCR run on the multiplex PCR reads, TCRdb lists one record per CDR3 protein. The sample holds hundreds of thousands of distinct CDR3 sequences, 35% to 40% seen once. Material for sequencing was blood. The receptors derive from a man aged 18 to 29 with Graves' hyperthyroidism.

This sequence joins TRBV6-1 and TRBJ2-4; weak D call: TRBD2 (5 bases). This CDR3 is built from 12 residues. Per germline, CDR1 MNHNS and CDR2 SASEGT. Deletions cut 5 bases from V and 7 bases from J, with 9 bases between. CDR3 loop: CASSFSGNIQYF. DNA for the CDR3: TGTGCCAGCAGTTTCTCGGGGAACATTCAGTACTTC.

This clonotype was seen repeatedly, ten times or more. Here the CDR3 reads CASSVEQYNSPLHF. In DNA form, the CDR3 reads TGTGCCAGCAGCGTAGAACAGTATAATTCACCCCTCCACTTT. This chain joins TRBV9 and TRBJ1-6; D is uncertain. Germline V gene data show CDR1 as SGDLS and CDR2 as YYNGEE. This CDR3 contains 14 residues. V shed 0 bases and J shed 4 bases, with 5 bases lying between them.

This clonotype turned up a few times. This chain connects TRBV7-3 to TRBJ2-2; TRBD2 agrees at 9 bases. Trimming removed 5 bases from V and 6 bases from J; junction bases left unmatched: 10. The CDR3 runs 16 residues. From germline, CDR1 is SGHTA and CDR2 FQGTGA. The CDR3 nucleotides are TGTGCCAGCAGCCCCCAAAGGACTAGCGAAGCCGGGGAGCTGTTTTTT. This encodes CASSPQRTSEAGELFF.

V is TRBV4-1 and J is TRBJ1-5, with 7 bases matching TRBD1. Germline CDR1 MGHRA, CDR2 YSYEKL. The CDR3 covers 15 residues. Unmatched junction bases numbered 2, after V lost 0 bases and J lost 3 bases. The CDR3 loop reads CASSQDTGANQPQHF. The CDR3 DNA is TGCGCCAGCAGCCAAGATACAGGGGCCAATCAGCCCCAGCATTTT.

Turning to this clonotype: One end of the junction is discordant with germline, which a read error may explain. The CDR3 region has the DNA TGTGCCAGCAGCCCAGGGCAGGGGGCCGATCAGCCCCAGTGCTTC. Translated, it gives CASSPGQGADQPQCF. V and J are TRBV7-9 and TRBJ2-5; TRBD1 agrees at 8 bases. Germline CDR1 SEHNR, CDR2 FQNEAQ (reference sequence). The CDR3 extends over 15 amino acids.

In this sample, this clonotype turned up many times. The junction differs from germline at one of its ends, possibly a read error. J is TRBJ2-7 and V is TRBV19; tentative D call: TRBD2 (6 bases). The germline V gene encodes CDR1 LNHDA and CDR2 SQIVND (reference sequence). CDR3 length equals 14 residues. CDR3 DNA: TGTGCCAGTAGCATAGCGGCAGGACTTGTCGAGCAGTACTTC. Protein: CASSIAAGLVEQYF.

This clonotype was detected a few times. The chain is built from TRBV20-1 and TRBJ2-2; 7 bases line up with TRBD2. The CDR3 runs 12 residues. Trimming cost V 6 bases and J 5 bases; bases outside gene matches: 3. Germline V lookup: CDR1 DFQATT, CDR2 SNEGSKA (reference sequence). This chain's CDR3 is CSAGLVTGELFF. The CDR3 DNA reads TGCAGTGCCGGACTAGTTACCGGGGAGCTGTTTTTT.

This clonotype was seen repeatedly, ten times or more. V usage is TRBV24-1 and J usage is TRBJ2-6; TRBD2 aligns across 7 bases. Germline values: CDR1 KGHDR, CDR2 SFDVKD. The J segment lost 1 base and the V segment lost 9 bases, leaving 17 bases of the junction unmatched. This CDR3 is built from 19 residues. CDR3 sequence reads: CATSRAPGGRGSGANVLTF. The CDR3 coding sequence is TGTGCCACCTCCAGGGCTCCTGGCGGGAGAGGTTCTGGGGCCAACGTCCTGACTTTC.

This clonotype was detected many times. The chain links TRBV20-1 to TRBJ1-6, with D uncertain. The CDR3 totals 13 residues. Trimming took 6 bases from V and 7 from J, leaving 13 bases between them. Germline CDR1 and CDR2: DFQATT and SNEGSKA (reference sequence). In DNA form, the CDR3 reads TGCAGTGCGAGAACGTGGGAGAATTCACCCCTCCACTTT. This codes for CSARTWENSPLHF.

This rearrangement joins TRBV9 to TRBJ2-7, with D possibly called TRBD1 or TRBD2 (7 bases each). Germline V gene data show CDR1 as SGDLS and CDR2 as YYNGEE. Trimming shortened V by 2 bases and J by 3 bases, and 15 bases separated the two germline ends. The CDR3 runs 15 residues. CDR3 nucleotides: TGTGCCAGCAGCGTCTCGACAGGGAGGGTCTACGAGCAGTACTTC. It translates to CASSVSTGRVYEQYF.

This clonotype was recorded a few times. The rearrangement joins TRBV9 to TRBJ1-3; D uncertain. CDR3 length: 15 amino acids. The germline CDR1 and CDR2 sequences are SGDLS and YYNGEE. V gave up 3 bases and J gave up 4 bases, with 14 bases separating them. The CDR3 coding sequence is TGTGCCAGCAGCGCCGGGTTTGGGTCGGGAAACACCATATATTTT. Amino acids: CASSAGFGSGNTIYF.

In the case of this clonotype: At one of its ends the junction is not consistent with the germline gene, which may arise from a read error. This chain links TRBV15 with TRBJ1-5; D not certain. CDR1 is LNHNV and CDR2 is YYDKDF in the germline V gene (reference sequence). This CDR3 is built from 15 residues. The CDR3 loop is CAASSESQAVQPQHF. The CDR3 DNA sequence: TGTGCCGCCAGCAGTGAAAGCCAGGCGGTTCAACCCCAGCATTTT.

The genes are TRBV12-3 or TRBV12-4 and TRBJ2-2; 9 bases are shared with TRBD1. The CDR3 is 15 residues long. V shed 8 bases, J shed 6 bases, and the junction held 10 bases outside the gene matches. CDR3 bases: TGTGCCAGCCGTGACTCACAGGGGGCATCCGGGGAGCTGTTTTTT. Protein: CASRDSQGASGELFF.

V usage is TRBV9 and J usage is TRBJ1-2; a possible D gene is TRBD1 (6 bases). The CDR3 extends over 15 amino acids. Germline CDR1 is SGDLS and CDR2 is YYNGEE. V was cut by 2 bases and J by 6 bases, with 17 bases left in between. CDR3 sequence reads: CASSVRGAMWDGYTF. DNA for the CDR3: TGTGCCAGCAGCGTCAGGGGAGCGATGTGGGATGGCTACACCTTC.

This clonotype has more than one count but fewer than ten. The chain carries TRBV7-2 and TRBJ2-6; D perhaps matches TRBD2 (5 bases). The CDR3 sequence is 17 residues long. Trimming left V 5 bases short and J 4 bases short, with 18 bases between. CDR1 is SGHTA and CDR2 is FQGNSA in the germline V gene. This CDR3 is CASSGRAPMGGANVLTF. Here the CDR3 DNA reads TGTGCCAGCAGCGGGCGGGCCCCGATGGGCGGGGCCAACGTCCTGACTTTC.

A few counts support this clonotype. The genes are TRBV29-1 and TRBJ2-7; 8 positions match TRBD1. V was pared by 5 bases and J by 7 bases, with 10 bases of the junction left unmatched. This CDR3 is 13 amino acids long. Germline CDR1 SQVTM, CDR2 ANQGSEA. The CDR3 DNA follows: TGCAGCGTTCCCGGACAGGGAAAGAGGGAGCAGTACTTC. Encoded protein: CSVPGQGKREQYF.

This clonotype was detected only a few times. CDR3 in amino acids: CASSLSHSGNTIYF. CDR3 nucleotides: TGTGCCAGCAGTCTGAGTCACTCTGGAAACACCATATATTTT. This chain links TRBV12-3 or TRBV12-4 with TRBJ1-3; D is unresolved. Trimming removed 5 bases at V and 0 bases at J, with 8 bases between. The CDR3 covers 14 residues.

This clonotype was counted ten times or more. This chain joins TRBV2 and TRBJ2-7; the D gene could be TRBD1 or TRBD2 (5 bases each). V shed 8 bases and J shed 2 bases, with 10 bases lying between them. The CDR3 totals 12 residues. Looked up from germline, CDR1 is SNHLY and CDR2 is FYNNEI. The CDR3 DNA reads as TGTGCCAGCGGGGGAACCACCTACGAGCAGTACTTC. It is translated as CASGGTTYEQYF. Filled out from reference TRBV2 and TRBJ2-7, the complete variable domain reads EPEVTQTPSHQVTQMGQEVILRCVPISNHLYFYWYRQILGQKVEFLVSFYNNEISEKSEIFDDQFSVERPDGSNFTLKIRSTKLEDSAMYFCASGGTTYEQYFGPGTRLTVT.

The chain recombines TRBV2 with TRBJ2-2, with a tentative D call TRBD2 (5 bases). This CDR3 spans 14 amino acids. The V and J ends lost 7 bases and 1 base respectively, with 10 bases between them. Germline V lookup: CDR1 SNHLY, CDR2 FYNNEI. CDR3 sequence reads: CASKIGGNTGELFF. In DNA, the CDR3 is TGTGCCAGCAAAATAGGAGGGAACACCGGGGAGCTGTTTTTT.